This passage covers 22 T cell receptor beta chains from one sample sequenced in a study of T cell responses to AZD1222 COVID-19 vaccine. The table came from immunoSEQ multiplex PCR; TCRdb's copy has only in-frame clones and leaves some out. The sample includes 150,000 or so clones, 92% seen only once; the top ten take roughly 3.6%. The sequenced sample was peripheral blood, obtained 28 days after the second AZD1222 dose. The receptors were sampled from an adult who received the AZD1222 COVID-19 vaccine.

V gene TRBV7-3 combines with J gene TRBJ1-5; weak D call: TRBD1 (6 bases). Germline lookup yields CDR1 SGHTA and CDR2 FQGTGA. V was trimmed by 4 bases and J by 6 bases, leaving 10 bases between them. The CDR3 totals 13 residues. CDR3 sequence: CASSSQGGQPQHF. CDR3 bases: TGTGCCAGCAGCTCACAGGGAGGTCAGCCCCAGCATTTT.

The chain joins TRBV5-4 to TRBJ2-7; 9 bases are shared with TRBD2. With 4 bases clipped from V and 0 bases from J, the junction kept 5 bases outside the gene matches. Germline CDR1 and CDR2: SGHNT and YYREEE (reference sequence). This CDR3 is 15 amino acids long. The CDR3 sequence is CASSGGLASSYEQYF. CDR3 bases: TGTGCCAGCAGCGGCGGACTAGCGAGCTCCTACGAGCAGTACTTC.

This sequence joins TRBV28 and TRBJ2-7; TRBD2 matches at 12 bases. The ends lost 8 bases at V and 3 bases at J; junction bases unmatched: 2. The germline V gene encodes CDR1 MDHEN and CDR2 SYDVKM. The CDR3 sequence is 13 residues long. The DNA of the CDR3 is TGTGCCAGCCGGACTAGCGGGAACTACGAGCAGTACTTC. Its translation is CASRTSGNYEQYF.

The chain combines TRBV7-9 with TRBJ1-5; D is undetermined. Germline lookup yields CDR1 SEHNR and CDR2 FQNEAQ (reference sequence). With 2 bases removed from V and 13 bases from J, the gap between germline ends came to 12 bases. This CDR3 has 12 amino acids. The CDR3 DNA reads TGTGCCAGCAGCTTAAGCCCGGGTCAACAGCATTTT. Residues: CASSLSPGQQHF.

Only one count was recorded for this clone. This chain uses TRBV7-9 with TRBJ2-1, with D maybe TRBD2 (5 bases). Deletions cut 2 bases from V and 8 bases from J, with 7 bases between. The CDR3 runs to 12 residues. Germline values: CDR1 SEHNR, CDR2 FQNEAQ (reference sequence). CDR3 amino acids: CASSLRGYEQFF. CDR3 bases: TGTGCCAGCAGCTTACGCGGGTATGAGCAGTTCTTC.

The chain links TRBV6-6 to TRBJ2-5; the D is unclear. The CDR3 spans 14 residues. Trimming shortened V by 5 bases and J by 4 bases, and 14 bases separated the two germline ends. Per the germline V gene, CDR1 is MNHNY and CDR2 is SVGAGI (reference sequence). CDR3 region: CASSPDFLGETQYF. As DNA, the CDR3 is TGTGCCAGCAGTCCCGATTTCTTGGGAGAGACCCAGTACTTC.

Written as DNA, the CDR3 is TGTGCCAGCAGTGAAGAGCTGGGGCGGACTGAAGCTTTCTTT. Its protein is CASSEELGRTEAFF. The V and J genes are TRBV6-1 and TRBJ1-1, with D tentatively TRBD1 (5 bases). The CDR3 contains 14 residues. The V end lost 1 base, the J end lost 5 bases, and 11 bases lay between the germline ends. Germline CDR1 MNHNS, CDR2 SASEGT.

J is TRBJ1-2 and V is TRBV7-8; D unresolved. Between the trimmed V and J ends, which lost 4 bases and 5 bases, there was a span of 14 bases. Looked up from germline, CDR1 is SGHVS and CDR2 is FQNEAQ. The CDR3 contains 14 residues. The CDR3 protein is CASSSTFFSYGYTF. The CDR3 DNA reads TGTGCCAGCAGCTCGACATTCTTCTCTTATGGCTACACCTTC. The complete variable domain, with remaining parts taken from reference TRBV7-8 and TRBJ1-2, reads GAGVSQSPRYKVAKRGQDVALRCDPISGHVSLFWYQQALGQGPEFLTYFQNEAQLDKSGLPSDRFFAERPEGSVSTLKIQRTQQEDSAVYLCASSSTFFSYGYTFGSGTRLTVV.

The genes are TRBV27 and TRBJ1-5; a possible D gene is TRBD1 (5 bases). V was pared by 4 bases and J by 6 bases, with 10 bases between. From germline, CDR1 is MNHEY and CDR2 SMNVEV (reference sequence). The CDR3 covers 13 residues. DNA for the CDR3: TGTGCCAGCAGTTCCCTCCAGGGTCAGCCCCAGCATTTT. Translated: CASSSLQGQPQHF.

The CDR3 DNA reads TGTGCCAGCAGCGGACTTCCCGGTGATACGCAGTATTTT. It codes for CASSGLPGDTQYF. V and J are TRBV7-3 and TRBJ2-3; tentatively, D is TRBD2 (5 bases). V lost 5 bases and J lost 6, with 12 bases in between. This CDR3 spans 13 amino acids. Germline-derived CDR1 and CDR2 are SGHTA and FQGTGA. The full variable domain, rest sourced from reference TRBV7-3 and TRBJ2-3, is GAGVSQTPSNKVTEKGKYVELRCDPISGHTALYWYRQSLGQGPEFLIYFQGTGAADDSGLPNDRFFAVRPEGSVSTLKIQRTERGDSAVYLCASSGLPGDTQYFGPGTRLTVL.

The chain couples TRBV5-1 to TRBJ2-2; TRBD1 matches 9 bases. Trimming removed 4 bases from V and 4 bases from J; junction bases left unmatched: 8. The germline gives CDR1 SGHRS, CDR2 YFSETQ. CDR3 size: 16 residues. This CDR3 is CASSVETGGVTGELFF. CDR3 nucleotide sequence: TGCGCCAGCAGCGTTGAAACAGGGGGCGTCACCGGGGAGCTGTTTTTT.

V and J are TRBV5-1 and TRBJ2-5, with D tentatively TRBD1 or TRBD2 (5 bases each). Germline loops: CDR1 SGHRS, CDR2 YFSETQ. There are 14 residues in the CDR3. The V end was cut by 3 bases, the J end by 0 bases, with 9 bases between. Here the CDR3 DNA reads TGCGCCAGCAGCTCGGGACCAAACCAAGAGACCCAGTACTTC. Translated, it gives CASSSGPNQETQYF.

The rearrangement uses TRBV2 and TRBJ1-2; the D is unclear. Germline lookup yields CDR1 SNHLY and CDR2 FYNNEI. V lost 4 bases and J lost 0, with 3 bases in between. The CDR3 totals 12 residues. The CDR3, as DNA: TGTGCCAGCAGTGTATCTAACTATGGCTACACCTTC. Encoded protein: CASSVSNYGYTF.

The CDR3 DNA sequence: TGTGCCAGCAGTGAAGGTCGGGGCACTGAAGCTTTCTTT. Translation: CASSEGRGTEAFF. This sequence joins TRBV25-1 and TRBJ1-1; D is ambiguous. Trimming removed 2 bases from V and 4 bases from J, with 8 bases in between. CDR1 MGHDK and CDR2 SYGVNS come from the germline V gene. This CDR3 has 13 amino acids.

DNA for the CDR3: TGTGCTAGTGGCCTAGGGGGCATTGAGACCCAGTACTTC. Translated: CASGLGGIETQYF. This chain uses TRBV12-5 with TRBJ2-5; 7 bases map to TRBD1. Trimming at V came to 6 bases and at J to 5 bases, leaving 6 bases not matched to a gene. The CDR3 is 13 amino acids. Germline CDR1 LGHNT, CDR2 FRNRAP.

The V call is TRBV15, the J call TRBJ1-5; D ambiguous. This CDR3 contains 14 residues. The germline V and J ends were trimmed by 0 bases and 1 base, with 4 bases remaining between them. The germline CDR1 and CDR2 sequences are LNHNV and YYDKDF (reference sequence). The CDR3 nucleotides are TGTGCCACCAGCAGAGAACTCAGCAATCAGCCCCAGCATTTT. It translates to CATSRELSNQPQHF.

The V call is TRBV2, the J call TRBJ2-3; the D call may be TRBD1 or TRBD2 (5 bases each). V was cut by 4 bases and J by 0 bases, with 11 bases left in between. Germline CDR1 is SNHLY and CDR2 is FYNNEI. CDR3 length: 15 residues. The CDR3 spells CASSVAGTSTDTQYF. The CDR3 nucleotides are TGTGCCAGCAGTGTAGCCGGGACGAGCACAGATACGCAGTATTTT.

This clone occurred once. The chain employs TRBV24-1 and TRBJ1-5; perhaps TRBD1 as D (5 bases). CDR3 size: 14 residues. Trimming took off 0 bases at V and 6 bases at J, with 8 bases between the two ends. Per the germline V gene, CDR1 is KGHDR and CDR2 is SFDVKD. The CDR3 protein is CATSDLRDGQPQHF. Written as DNA, the CDR3 is TGTGCCACCAGTGATTTGCGGGACGGTCAGCCCCAGCATTTT.

V gene TRBV9 combines with J gene TRBJ1-3, with D maybe TRBD1 (6 bases). The V and J ends lost 4 bases and 8 bases respectively, with 16 bases between them. The CDR3 has 14 residues. Per the germline V gene, CDR1 is SGDLS and CDR2 is YYNGEE. The CDR3 DNA reads as TGTGCCAGCAGCCACCCGGACAGAAGCCACACCATATATTTT. This codes for CASSHPDRSHTIYF.

The chain is built from TRBV27 and TRBJ2-1, with D unclear. The CDR3 is made up of 13 amino acids. From germline, CDR1 is MNHEY and CDR2 SMNVEV (reference sequence). Trimming removed 3 bases from V and 11 bases from J, with 14 bases in between. The CDR3 nucleotides read TGTGCCAGCAGTTTCAACAGCCCTGCACAGCAGTTCTTC. Its protein is CASSFNSPAQQFF.

The chain is built from TRBV28 and TRBJ1-2; TRBD1 might be the D (5 bases). Looked up from germline, CDR1 is MDHEN and CDR2 is SYDVKM. V dropped 5 bases and J dropped 4 bases, with 20 bases sitting between them. The CDR3 totals 16 residues. The CDR3 nucleotides are TGTGCCAGCAGTCCCCCGGGGGGAGGGAGTATCTATGGCTACACCTTC. Translated, it gives CASSPPGGGSIYGYTF.

The rearrangement links TRBV6-5 to TRBJ1-3, with D possibly matching TRBD1 (5 bases). Trimming removed 6 bases from V and 0 bases from J, with 12 bases in between. The CDR3 length is 15 residues. CDR1 and CDR2 (germline): MNHEY, SVGAGI. The DNA of the CDR3 is TGTGCCAGCAGCCCGGGGCCCTACTCTGGAAACACCATATATTTT. Amino acids: CASSPGPYSGNTIYF.